One T cell receptor (beta chain) is described in this entry. No antigen is known for it. Samples of blood were obtained at baseline, on cycle 4 day 1, and on cycle 7 day 1. Profiling relied on immunoSEQ multiplex PCR, and the TCRdb table lists in-frame clones only, not all of them. The data hold 100,000 to 130,000 clones, with around 90% observed a single time. With 6 bases removed from V and 0 bases from J, the gap between germline ends came to 9 bases. CDR1 is LNHDA and CDR2 is SQIVND in the germline V gene (reference sequence). CDR3 length: 14 amino acids. This record belongs to a study of OX40 agonist ivuxolimab in advanced cancers. Study information: A mean age of roughly 66 years, range roughly 23 to 79, was recorded, and 70% to 85% were male. Roughly two fifths of patients had received prior checkpoint inhibitor therapy.

Study outcomes and limitations: CD4+ and CD8+ blood T cells expanded clonally by week 6 at 0.1 to 3.0 mg/kg.

The source was CD4+ or CD8+ T cells sorted from blood, collected in a trial of the OX40 agonist ivuxolimab. This sequence originates from an adult with an advanced solid tumor such as melanoma, head and neck, liver or kidney cancer. The rearrangement joins TRBV19 to TRBJ1-3, with a weak D call TRBD1 (5 bases). Here the CDR3 reads CASRKTDSGNTIYF. The CDR3 region has the DNA TGTGCCAGTAGGAAGACAGACTCTGGAAACACCATATATTTT.